A single sample is the source of the 22 T cell receptor beta chains below, sequenced in a study of shared clonotypes between healthy human individuals (dated by TCRdb to about 2020). The library was built by means of the immunoSEQ multiplex PCR assay. TCRdb carries this immuneACCESS record with in-frame sequences only. Its versions omit some clonotypes, under half of them owing to an unresolved V gene in the studies checked, with the rest unexplained. In this sample the table shows 500,000 to 550,000 clones, approximately 95% of which occur a single time. 0.064% of the sample is in the top ten clones. Material: naive CD4+ T cells sorted from blood. In the paper's terms, the cell subset or site label means: CD45RA+ positively selected. These receptors originate from a woman in her 30s in good health.

The V call is TRBV9, the J call TRBJ2-3, with 8 bases matching TRBD2. Per the germline V gene, CDR1 is SGDLS and CDR2 is YYNGEE. The CDR3 has 16 amino acids. V was pared by 0 bases and J by 1 base, with 4 bases of the junction left unmatched. The CDR3 DNA sequence: TGTGCCAGCAGCGTAGTACGGGAGGGGGGCACAGATACGCAGTATTTT. It encodes CASSVVREGGTDTQYF.

The gene calls are TRBV10-3 and TRBJ1-5; no clear D. The CDR3 sequence is 13 residues long. V shed 6 bases and J shed 5 bases, with 11 bases lying between them. Germline-derived CDR1 and CDR2 are ENHRY and SYGVKD. The CDR3 DNA sequence: TGTGCCATCAGGGCCCTTAGTGATCAGCCCCAGCATTTT. Its translation: CAIRALSDQPQHF.

This sequence joins TRBV19 and TRBJ2-5; D is unresolved. This CDR3 contains 15 residues. Deletions cut 3 bases from V and 4 bases from J, with 15 bases between. CDR1 is LNHDA, CDR2 SQIVND, per germline (reference sequence). The chain's CDR3 is CASSMTGTSRETQYF. The CDR3 DNA is TGTGCCAGTAGTATGACGGGCACCTCCAGAGAGACCCAGTACTTC.

The V and J genes are TRBV19 and TRBJ2-2, with D unclear. Germline values: CDR1 LNHDA, CDR2 SQIVND (reference sequence). CDR3 length: 13 residues. Trimming removed 6 bases from V and 7 bases from J, with 12 bases in between. The CDR3 bases are TGTGCCAGTAGCCCTGTTGGGGACGGGGAGCTGTTTTTT. It yields the protein CASSPVGDGELFF. Full variable domain (remainder filled in from reference TRBV19 and TRBJ2-2): DGGITQSPKYLFRKEGQNVTLSCEQNLNHDAMYWYRQDPGQGLRLIYYSQIVNDFQKGDIAEGYSVSREKKESFPLTVTSAQKNPTAFYLCASSPVGDGELFFGEGSRLTVL.

The V gene is TRBV11-2, the J gene TRBJ1-4; no definite D call. Germline V lookup: CDR1 SGHAT, CDR2 FQNNGV. V lost 3 bases and J 8 bases, leaving 10 bases between the germline ends. CDR3 length: 13 residues. The CDR3 reads CASSLSVEEKLFF. CDR3 DNA sequence: TGTGCCAGCAGCTTGTCCGTGGAGGAAAAACTGTTTTTT.

This sequence joins TRBV9 and TRBJ2-1, with no clear D. Trimming cost V 3 bases and J 9 bases, with 7 bases left between them. Per the germline V gene, CDR1 is SGDLS and CDR2 is YYNGEE. This CDR3 has 11 amino acids. The CDR3 protein is CASSALGEQFF. CDR3 sequence (DNA): TGTGCCAGCAGCGCACTGGGTGAGCAGTTCTTC.

The rearrangement links TRBV18 to TRBJ2-7, with a weak D call TRBD2 (6 bases). In germline, CDR1 is KGHSH, CDR2 LQKENI. Trimming removed 3 bases at V and 7 bases at J, with 10 bases between. This CDR3 region has 12 residues. The CDR3, as DNA: TGTGCCAGCTCACCGGAGGGTAGAGAGCAGTACTTC. Protein product: CASSPEGREQYF.

V is TRBV27 and J is TRBJ2-7; TRBD1 matches at 9 bases. Germline V gene lookup returns CDR1 MNHEY and CDR2 SMNVEV (reference sequence). The length of the CDR3 is 14 residues. J gave up 0 bases and V 8 bases, and 5 bases lay outside the gene matches. CDR3 sequence reads: CASGRDRASYEQYF. In nucleotides, the CDR3 is TGTGCCAGCGGCCGGGACAGGGCCTCCTACGAGCAGTACTTC.

The chain employs TRBV5-1 and TRBJ2-7; D not certain. CDR3 length: 15 residues. Germline CDR1 is SGHRS and CDR2 is YFSETQ. V lost 1 base and J lost 5, with 16 bases in between. In DNA form, the CDR3 reads TGCGCCAGCAGCTTGTTGGCCCTTCGCCCCGACGAGCAGTACTTC. Protein product: CASSLLALRPDEQYF.

This sequence joins TRBV6-5 and TRBJ1-5, with D uncertain. The germline V gene has CDR1 MNHEY and CDR2 SVGAGI. V dropped 2 bases and J dropped 3 bases, with 8 bases sitting between them. This CDR3 has 14 residues. The CDR3 loop reads CASSYRPHNQPQHF. In DNA, the CDR3 is TGTGCCAGCAGTTACCGGCCACACAATCAGCCCCAGCATTTT.

V usage is TRBV11-2 and J usage is TRBJ2-5; 7 bases match TRBD2. TRBJ2-7 matches the DNA end more closely, so the J call is doubtful. CDR1 SGHAT and CDR2 FQNNGV come from the germline V gene. The CDR3 extends over 16 amino acids. The CDR3 reads CASSSRRSGKNYEQYF. The DNA of the CDR3 is TGTGCCAGCAGCTCTCGACGGAGCGGGAAGAACTACGAGCAGTACTTC.

The chain recombines TRBV5-4 with TRBJ2-6; D possibly corresponds to TRBD1 (5 bases). CDR1 and CDR2 from the germline V gene are SGHNT and YYREEE (reference sequence). V was trimmed by 4 bases and J by 0 bases, leaving 8 bases between them. The CDR3 consists of 15 residues. In DNA form, the CDR3 reads TGTGCCAGCAGCCACGACAGCTCTGGGGCCAACGTCCTGACTTTC. It encodes CASSHDSSGANVLTF.

This clone was seen once. V gene TRBV6-6 combines with J gene TRBJ1-4, with D possibly being TRBD1 (5 bases). Trimming left V 5 bases short and J 10 bases short, with 17 bases between. This CDR3 has 14 amino acids. In germline, CDR1 is MNHNY, CDR2 SVGAGI (reference sequence). In DNA, the CDR3 is TGTGCCAGCAGTAGAATCGGGACCCTTGGAAAACTGTTTTTT. The encoded protein is CASSRIGTLGKLFF.

CDR3 nucleotide sequence: TGTGCCAGCAGTGAAGCGGGGAATGAGCAGTTCTTC. It encodes CASSEAGNEQFF. The V call is TRBV6-1, the J call TRBJ2-1; D call uncertain. V was cut by 0 bases and J by 7 bases, with 4 bases left in between. CDR1 is MNHNS and CDR2 is SASEGT in the germline V gene. This CDR3 has 12 residues.

The V gene is TRBV6-5, the J gene TRBJ2-3; D unclear. The CDR3 spans 12 residues. CDR1 MNHEY and CDR2 SVGAGI come from the germline V gene. V was shortened by 0 bases and J by 6 bases, with 4 bases between the two germline ends. Here the CDR3 reads CASSYSRDTQYF. The CDR3 DNA follows: TGTGCCAGCAGTTACTCGCGGGATACGCAGTATTTT.

The CDR3: CASSVALAGYYEQYF. The CDR3 DNA is TGTGCCAGCAGCGTAGCTCTAGCGGGATACTACGAGCAGTACTTC. The rearrangement uses TRBV9 and TRBJ2-7; TRBD2 aligns across 9 bases. This CDR3 contains 15 residues. The germline CDR1 and CDR2 sequences are SGDLS and YYNGEE. V gave up 0 bases and J gave up 3 bases; unmatched junction bases: 4. Based on the CDR3 plus reference TRBV9 and TRBJ2-7, the full variable domain is DSGVTQTPKHLITATGQRVTLRCSPRSGDLSVYWYQQSLDQGLQFLIQYYNGEERAKGNILERFSAQQFPDLHSELNLSSLELGDSALYFCASSVALAGYYEQYFGPGTRLTVT.

The chain recombines TRBV7-9 with TRBJ2-6; possibly TRBD2 for D (5 bases). The CDR3 sequence is 17 residues long. V was pared by 3 bases and J by 4 bases, with 16 bases between. CDR1 is SEHNR and CDR2 is FQNEAQ in the germline V gene (reference sequence). The CDR3 protein is CASSFRDLAPGANVLTF. CDR3 in DNA: TGTGCCAGCAGCTTTCGGGATCTAGCCCCCGGGGCCAACGTCCTGACTTTC.

The chain joins TRBV28 to TRBJ1-1, with 9 bases that match TRBD1. J lost 5 bases, V lost 5 bases, and 6 bases had no gene match. The CDR3 is 14 amino acids. From germline, CDR1 is MDHEN and CDR2 SYDVKM. Written as DNA, the CDR3 is TGTGCCAGCAGTGTGACAGGGGGGATAACTGAAGCTTTCTTT. Translated, it gives CASSVTGGITEAFF.

V usage is TRBV28 and J usage is TRBJ2-5, with no clear D. V gave up 2 bases and J gave up 1 base, with 8 bases separating them. Germline-derived CDR1 and CDR2 are MDHEN and SYDVKM. The length of the CDR3 is 14 residues. The CDR3 is CASSLLGPQETQYF. CDR3 in DNA: TGTGCCAGCAGTTTACTAGGGCCCCAAGAGACCCAGTACTTC.

The chain employs TRBV2 and TRBJ2-1; D is uncertain. Germline V lookup: CDR1 SNHLY, CDR2 FYNNEI. The V end lost 5 bases, the J end lost 5 bases, and 10 bases lay between the germline ends. This CDR3 has 13 amino acids. The CDR3 nucleotides read TGTGCCAGCAGTTTCGGACCCAACAATGAGCAGTTCTTC. Amino acids: CASSFGPNNEQFF.

The chain employs TRBV5-4 and TRBJ2-1; TRBD1 is a possible D gene (5 bases). V lost 0 bases, J lost 0 bases, and 10 bases lay in between. The CDR3 extends over 16 amino acids. The germline CDR1 and CDR2 sequences are SGHNT and YYREEE (reference sequence). The CDR3 spells CASSLGGDSSYNEQFF. CDR3 sequence (DNA): TGTGCCAGCAGCTTGGGAGGCGACAGCTCCTACAATGAGCAGTTCTTC.

This chain links TRBV5-4 with TRBJ2-3; 8 bases fit TRBD2. This CDR3 contains 14 residues. Unmatched junction bases numbered 0, after V lost 0 bases and J lost 3 bases. CDR1 is SGHNT, CDR2 YYREEE, per germline (reference sequence). CDR3 coding DNA: TGTGCCAGCAGCTTGGGACTAGCGACAGATACGCAGTATTTT. It encodes CASSLGLATDTQYF. Drawing the rest from reference TRBV5-4 and TRBJ2-3, the complete variable domain is ETGVTQSPTHLIKTRGQQVTLRCSSQSGHNTVSWYQQALGQGPQFIFQYYREEENGRGNFPPRFSGLQFPNYSSELNVNALELDDSALYLCASSLGLATDTQYFGPGTRLTVL.